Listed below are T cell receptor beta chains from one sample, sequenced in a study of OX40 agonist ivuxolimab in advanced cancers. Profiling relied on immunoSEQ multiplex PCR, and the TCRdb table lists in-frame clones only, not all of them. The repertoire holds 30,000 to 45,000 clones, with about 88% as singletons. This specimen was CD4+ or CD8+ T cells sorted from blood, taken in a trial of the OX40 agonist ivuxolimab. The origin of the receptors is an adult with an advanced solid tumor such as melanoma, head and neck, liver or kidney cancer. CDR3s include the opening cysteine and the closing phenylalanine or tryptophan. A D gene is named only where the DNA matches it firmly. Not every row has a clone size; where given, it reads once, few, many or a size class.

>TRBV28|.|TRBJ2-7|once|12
CASSPTSDEQYF
TGTGCCAGCAGTCCCACATCGGACGAGCAGTACTTC
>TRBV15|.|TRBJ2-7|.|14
CATSRELTGGEQYF
TGTGCCACCAGCAGAGAGTTGACAGGTGGCGAGCAGTACTTC
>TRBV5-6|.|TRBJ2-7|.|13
CASSRDSPYEQYF
TGTGCCAGCAGCCGGGACTCCCCCTACGAGCAGTACTTC
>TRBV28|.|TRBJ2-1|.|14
CASSLLSSYNEQFF
TGTGCCAGCAGTTTGCTTAGCTCCTACAATGAGCAGTTCTTC
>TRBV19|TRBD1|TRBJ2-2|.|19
CASTTRFGTEKTNTGELFF
TGTGCCAGTACCACCCGGTTTGGGACAGAAAAAACGAACACCGGGGAGCTGTTTTTT
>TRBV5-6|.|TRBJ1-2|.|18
CASSLWDLDTQSNYGYTF
TGTGCCAGCAGCTTGTGGGATCTGGACACACAATCCAACTATGGCTACACCTTC
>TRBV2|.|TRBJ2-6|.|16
CASSHNGISGANVLTF
TGTGCCAGCAGCCACAACGGGATCTCTGGGGCCAACGTCCTGACTTTC
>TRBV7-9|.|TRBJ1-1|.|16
CASSLRWGAKDTEAFF
TGTGCCAGCAGCTTAAGGTGGGGAGCTAAGGACACTGAAGCTTTCTTT
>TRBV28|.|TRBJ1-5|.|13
CASSPTVNQPQHF
TGTGCCAGCAGCCCGACAGTTAATCAGCCCCAGCATTTT
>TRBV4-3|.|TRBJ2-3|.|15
CASSPSSEASDTQYF
TGCGCCAGCAGCCCCTCAAGCGAAGCATCAGATACGCAGTATTTT
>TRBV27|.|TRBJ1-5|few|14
CASSLLEGSQPQHF
TGTGCCAGCAGTTTATTGGAGGGGAGCCAGCCCCAGCATTTT
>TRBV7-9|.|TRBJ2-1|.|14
CASSLVSGHNEQFF
TGTGCCAGCAGCTTAGTCTCAGGACACAATGAGCAGTTCTTC
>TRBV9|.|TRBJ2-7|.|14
CASSVGTVSYEQYF
TGTGCCAGCAGCGTCGGTACGGTATCCTACGAGCAGTACTTC